This section outlines one T cell receptor beta chain sequence together with its context. Its antigen is as yet unknown. This entry is derived from a study of cytotoxic CD8 clonotypes in ibrutinib-treated CLL. Study-wide context: Following a median approximately eleven months of treatment, with a range of 6 to 36, response samples were taken. Sequencing produced an average of 255,043 productive templates and under 95,000 productive rearrangements per sample. Study observations and caveats: Age-matched healthy donor levels were exceeded by baseline clonality, which tracked circulating CD8+ T-cell counts.

TCRdb's table, derived via immunoSEQ multiplex PCR, lists solely in-frame clones and lacks some. The table has more than 110,000 clones, about 76% seen once. The CDR3 has 14 residues. V gave up 2 bases and J gave up 5 bases, with 11 bases separating them. Germline lookup yields CDR1 SGHDT and CDR2 YYEEEE. The rearrangement uses TRBV5-6 and TRBJ2-1; a weak D match, TRBD1 (5 bases). The TCR was taken from a human donor with chronic lymphocytic leukemia. Sequenced here: PBMCs, sampled after 24 months of ibrutinib treatment. CDR3 nucleotide sequence: TGTGCCAGCAGCTTAGGGGCGGCCCACAATGAGCAGTTCTTC. Translating it yields CASSLGAAHNEQFF.